The entry below describes one T cell receptor beta chain. These data come from a study of blood T cell repertoires in COVID-19. Study overall: Whether acute or convalescent, the COVID-19 samples came from the United States, Italy and Spain. From T cells, B-cell-depleted T cells, or PBMCs came the material, which was cDNA or gDNA.

Deletions cut 1 base from V and 5 bases from J, with 12 bases between. Germline V gene sequence: CDR1 LGHNA, CDR2 YSLEER. This CDR3 is built from 16 residues. In the original analysis: Amplification of reference gene primers provided the estimated nucleated cell counts. Clones were read by immunoSEQ multiplex PCR, and TCRdb kept only the in-frame ones, dropping some. Clonal size and the V and J genes are those of that table, whereas D and trimming came from the DNA. The sample lists 80,000 to 100,000 clones, roughly nine tenths occurring once. The sample consisted of peripheral blood. The receptor was isolated from a woman aged 45 to 65 with active or convalescent COVID-19. This chain links TRBV4-3 with TRBJ1-6, with D possibly being TRBD1 (6 bases). CDR3 loop: CASSQGTDRDNSPLHF. CDR3 in DNA: TGCGCCAGCAGCCAAGGTACGGACAGAGATAATTCACCCCTCCACTTT.